Described below is a single T cell receptor beta chain sequence and its context. As yet, its antigen is unknown. The data belong to a study of cytomegalovirus exposure and HLA in healthy donors. Across the whole study: There were 85 million or so unique TCRs (from HLA-typed donors) in an early data release.

Study outcomes and limitations: It emerged from a later analysis that several of the most significant clusters appeared to be linked to common viral pathogens.

This CDR3 contains 15 residues. Germline V lookup: CDR1 SGHAT, CDR2 FQNNGV. V lost 0 bases, J lost 9 bases, and 6 bases stayed unmatched. The PCR ran on 60 Vbeta and 13 Jbeta primers. Sequencing was performed with immunoSEQ multiplex PCR; in TCRdb, only in-frame clones are kept and a portion is missing. Of approximately 100,000 clones listed, about three fifths are singletons. What was sequenced was PBMCs. This TCR derives from a man younger than 40 in good health and CMV-seronegative. The chain is built from TRBV11-2 and TRBJ2-1, with TRBD2 identical over 9 bases. CDR3 sequence reads: CASSLEAGGPVEQFF. The CDR3 DNA reads TGTGCCAGCAGCTTAGAGGCGGGAGGGCCTGTTGAGCAGTTCTTC.